What follows are 14 T cell receptor beta chains derived from one specimen sequenced in a study of cytomegalovirus exposure and HLA in healthy donors. Clones were read by immunoSEQ multiplex PCR, and TCRdb kept only the in-frame ones, dropping some. The sample consists of 70,000 to 80,000 clones, roughly 93% of them appearing once. Sequencing input: PBMCs. The receptors stem from a woman aged 18-30 years in good health and CMV-seropositive.

This rearrangement joins TRBV4-2 to TRBJ2-3, with TRBD2 matching over 8 bases. The CDR3 contains 19 residues. Germline V gene sequence: CDR1 LGHNA, CDR2 YNFKEQ. V trimming: 4 bases; J trimming: 2 bases; junction bases outside the gene matches: 17. The CDR3 DNA follows: TGTGCCAGCAGCCTCTGGGGGGCTAGCGGGCGGAAAATCACAGATACGCAGTATTTT. This encodes CASSLWGASGRKITDTQYF.

The chain has TRBV6-5 and TRBJ2-3; TRBD2 matches 8 bases. This CDR3 has 16 amino acids. The V gene's germline CDR1 is MNHEY and CDR2 SVGAGI. With 0 bases clipped from V and 0 bases from J, the junction kept 2 bases outside the gene matches. In nucleotides, the CDR3 is TGTGCCAGCAGTTACTCGCGGGGGGCAAGCACAGATACGCAGTATTTT. This translates into CASSYSRGASTDTQYF.

The chain joins TRBV7-2 to TRBJ1-2; no definite D call. Germline assignment: CDR1 SGHTA and CDR2 FQGNSA. V was cut by 3 bases and J by 0 bases, with 17 bases left in between. CDR3 size: 17 residues. Here the CDR3 DNA reads TGTGCCAGCAGCTTTCGGGGAAAACCTAATTCTAACTATGGCTACACCTTC. Its translation: CASSFRGKPNSNYGYTF.

This clone was counted a few times. V and J are TRBV18 and TRBJ2-5, with D perhaps matching TRBD1 (6 bases). CDR1 KGHSH and CDR2 LQKENI come from the germline V gene. This CDR3 spans 13 amino acids. Trimming pared 6 bases from V and 2 bases from J, leaving 10 bases between. The CDR3 reads CASSQGFQETQYF. The DNA of the CDR3 is TGTGCCAGCTCTCAGGGGTTTCAAGAGACCCAGTACTTC.

The chain is built from TRBV6-1 and TRBJ2-7; possible D gene TRBD2, 5 bases. V lost 6 bases and J lost 1, with 13 bases in between. CDR3 length: 14 amino acids. Germline V gene lookup returns CDR1 MNHNS and CDR2 SASEGT. The CDR3 region has the DNA TGTGCCAGCAGAGTAGCGAGAGGTTCCTACGAGCAGTACTTC. Its protein is CASRVARGSYEQYF.

The V call is TRBV2, the J call TRBJ2-4; 10 bases are shared with TRBD2. The V gene end was trimmed by 8 bases and the J gene end by 9 bases; junction bases not matched to a gene: 16. CDR1 is SNHLY, CDR2 FYNNEI, per germline. This CDR3 has 16 residues. As DNA, the CDR3 is TGTGCCAGCCATTCAGCTAGCGGGAGAAGTAGGGGCATTCAGTACTTC. This sequence encodes CASHSASGRSRGIQYF.

This clone has just one count. The V call is TRBV7-9, the J call TRBJ2-5; TRBD1 matches at 7 bases. Losses at the gene ends were 4 bases for V and 4 bases for J; bases not matched to a gene: 9. CDR1 SEHNR and CDR2 FQNEAQ come from the germline V gene (reference sequence). This CDR3 spans 15 amino acids. CDR3 sequence reads: CASSYRTGGGETQYF. The CDR3 DNA sequence: TGTGCCAGCAGCTACCGGACAGGCGGCGGAGAGACCCAGTACTTC.

The count of this clone is one. The rearrangement joins TRBV4-3 to TRBJ2-1; 14 bases are a match to TRBD2. The CDR3 runs to 15 residues. The junction had 8 bases not matched to a gene; V was cut back by 8 bases and J by 8 bases. Looked up from germline, CDR1 is LGHNA and CDR2 is YSLEER. The CDR3 is CASGLGLAGGDEQFF. The DNA for the CDR3 is TGCGCCAGCGGACTAGGACTAGCGGGAGGAGATGAGCAGTTCTTC.

The chain joins TRBV28 to TRBJ1-5, with TRBD1 matching 8 bases. CDR3 length: 16 residues. Germline CDR1 is MDHEN and CDR2 is SYDVKM. V gave up 5 bases and J gave up 5 bases; unmatched junction bases: 11. Written as DNA, the CDR3 is TGTGCCAGCAGTCCGAACAGGGGGTGGGGTCATCAGCCCCAGCATTTT. Amino acids: CASSPNRGWGHQPQHF.

The chain employs TRBV2 and TRBJ2-3; D might be TRBD2 (5 bases). The V end was cut by 5 bases, the J end by 1 base, with 16 bases between. CDR1 is SNHLY and CDR2 is FYNNEI in the germline V gene. There are 16 residues in the CDR3. In DNA form, the CDR3 reads TGTGCCAGCAGTCCCCTGAGGAGGCTTGGCACAGATACGCAGTATTTT. Encoded protein: CASSPLRRLGTDTQYF. Supplemented by reference TRBV2 and TRBJ2-3, the full variable domain reads EPEVTQTPSHQVTQMGQEVILRCVPISNHLYFYWYRQILGQKVEFLVSFYNNEISEKSEIFDDQFSVERPDGSNFTLKIRSTKLEDSAMYFCASSPLRRLGTDTQYFGPGTRLTVL.

This clone was recorded once. This chain uses TRBV21-1 with TRBJ1-2. TRBV21-1 is given as a pseudogene. The CDR3 loop spans 15 amino acids. CDR3: CASSSNGLFNYGYTF. For the CDR3, the DNA is TGTGCCAGCAGTAGCAACGGACTATTTAACTATGGCTACACCTTC.

This chain joins TRBV28 and TRBJ1-2; 7 bases match TRBD1. V shed 5 bases, J shed 5 bases, and the junction held 14 bases outside the gene matches. The CDR3 covers 16 residues. Germline V gene data show CDR1 as MDHEN and CDR2 as SYDVKM. The CDR3 DNA sequence: TGTGCCAGCAGTCCCGACAGGGAGCTCCATTTTTATGGCTACACCTTC. This sequence encodes CASSPDRELHFYGYTF.

The rearrangement links TRBV27 to TRBJ1-6, with D tentatively TRBD1 (5 bases). The CDR3 spans 14 residues. The V gene lost 1 base and the J gene lost 14 bases, with 15 bases spanning the gap. Germline V gene lookup returns CDR1 MNHEY and CDR2 SMNVEV (reference sequence). The CDR3 DNA follows: TGTGCCAGCAGTTTATTCGGGGGATCGGATGCCCTCCACTTT. Its translation is CASSLFGGSDALHF.

The V and J genes are TRBV12-5 and TRBJ2-1; TRBD1 might be the D (5 bases). This CDR3 region has 14 residues. Germline-derived CDR1 and CDR2 are LGHNT and FRNRAP. Trimming took 6 bases from V and 5 from J, leaving 14 bases between them. CDR3 sequence: CASGLQQGHNEQFF. The CDR3 nucleotides read TGTGCTAGTGGCCTACAGCAGGGCCACAATGAGCAGTTCTTC.